The T cell receptor (beta chain) under discussion was sequenced for a study of T cells in Graves' hyperthyroidism and ophthalmopathy. Overall study context: Peripheral blood was obtained at initial diagnosis, preceding any treatment.

Sampled blood dates from first hyperthyroidism diagnosis, and it precedes any ophthalmopathy symptoms. RNA transcripts yielded amplified TCR beta CDR3 regions. The primer set for the first-round RT-PCR of the TCR CDR3 was HTBI. TCRdb re-called the multiplex PCR reads through MiXCR, storing one row per CDR3 protein. The sample carries around 280,000 distinct CDR3 sequences, 13% recorded once. This clonotype was counted only a few times. Per germline, CDR1 SQVTM and CDR2 ANQGSEA. Trimming removed 4 bases at V and 8 bases at J, with 14 bases between. This CDR3 is 12 amino acids long. Sample: blood. The rearrangement uses TRBV29-1 and TRBJ1-2; D might be TRBD1 (5 bases). This TCR derives from a woman aged 30 to 39 with Graves' hyperthyroidism that later progressed to Graves' ophthalmopathy. This CDR3 is CSVVWTIGGYTF. The CDR3 DNA follows: TGCAGCGTTGTATGGACAATTGGGGGCTACACCTTC.